The next 27 T cell receptor beta chains were all read from a single sample in a study of OX40 agonist ivuxolimab in advanced cancers. The table came from immunoSEQ multiplex PCR; TCRdb's copy has only in-frame clones and leaves some out. Counted here are 60,000 to 75,000 clones, roughly 80% occurring once; the ten biggest clones make up 0.9% to 1.2%. Source: CD4+ or CD8+ T cells sorted from blood, taken in a trial of the OX40 agonist ivuxolimab. Source of these receptors: an adult with an advanced solid tumor such as melanoma, head and neck, liver or kidney cancer.

The sample holds a few counts of this clone. The chain carries TRBV7-2 and TRBJ2-7; the D is unclear. V lost 1 base to trimming and J lost 0 bases, with 7 bases between them. The CDR3 runs 14 residues. From germline, CDR1 is SGHTA and CDR2 FQGNSA. CDR3 DNA sequence: TGTGCCAGCAGCTTAGGGCCTAGCTCCTACGAGCAGTACTTC. Translating it yields CASSLGPSSYEQYF.

V is TRBV5-1 and J is TRBJ2-7; D not resolved. Germline CDR1 and CDR2: SGHRS and YFSETQ. This CDR3 is 13 amino acids long. V was trimmed by 0 bases and J by 6 bases, leaving 10 bases between them. The CDR3 protein is CASSLGSVGEQYF. CDR3 DNA sequence: TGCGCCAGCAGCTTGGGCAGCGTAGGCGAGCAGTACTTC.

The rearrangement uses TRBV5-5 and TRBJ2-7; D remains unclear. The ends were cut back, 4 bases at V and 4 bases at J, with 9 bases in the middle. Germline CDR1 is SGHKS and CDR2 is YYEKEE (reference sequence). The CDR3 has 12 amino acids. CDR3 in amino acids: CASSGVGYEQYF. The CDR3 DNA is TGTGCCAGCAGCGGGGTGGGGTACGAGCAGTACTTC.

The rearrangement uses TRBV6-4 and TRBJ1-3; the D is unclear. The CDR3 is made up of 14 amino acids. CDR1 is MRHNA, CDR2 SNTAGT, per germline. V gave up 3 bases and J gave up 9 bases, with 15 bases separating them. CDR3 DNA sequence: TGTGCCAGCAGTGAATCGGGCCGCCCCGGCACCATATATTTT. It yields the protein CASSESGRPGTIYF.

The V and J genes are TRBV10-2 and TRBJ1-2; D is perhaps TRBD1 (5 bases). The CDR3 loop spans 17 amino acids. CDR1 WSHSY and CDR2 SAAADI come from the germline V gene. Trimming stripped 1 base from V and 4 bases from J, with 19 bases between. CDR3 loop: CASSEFGGTDLGYGYTF. For the CDR3, the DNA is TGCGCCAGCAGTGAGTTCGGGGGAACGGATCTGGGCTATGGCTACACCTTC.

This sequence joins TRBV6-5 and TRBJ1-1; no clear D gene. The CDR3 has 13 amino acids. Trimming cost V 2 bases and J 4 bases, with 8 bases left between them. Germline values: CDR1 MNHEY, CDR2 SVGAGI. As DNA, the CDR3 is TGTGCCAGCAGTTACCTCGAGACCACTGAAGCTTTCTTT. This codes for CASSYLETTEAFF.

The chain has TRBV5-1 and TRBJ1-1; TRBD1 might be the D (5 bases). The ends were cut back, 5 bases at V and 6 bases at J, with 14 bases in the middle. The CDR3 loop spans 13 amino acids. Germline values: CDR1 SGHRS, CDR2 YFSETQ. The CDR3 bases are TGCGCCAGCAGATTTCAGGGTTCGGCTGAAGCTTTCTTT. Protein product: CASRFQGSAEAFF.

A few counts support this clone. For the CDR3, the DNA is TGTGCCAGCAGTTTAGCTCTCTTATCGACCCAGTACTTC. Amino acids: CASSLALLSTQYF. This sequence joins TRBV27 and TRBJ2-5; D gene uncertain. Germline loops: CDR1 MNHEY, CDR2 SMNVEV (reference sequence). V lost 2 bases, J lost 7 bases, and 11 bases lay in between. The CDR3 totals 13 residues.

This clone was observed a single time. The J gene is TRBJ2-3, the V gene TRBV28; 7 bases fit TRBD1. The CDR3 is 14 residues long. The ends lost 6 bases at V and 7 bases at J; junction bases unmatched: 10. The V gene's germline CDR1 is MDHEN and CDR2 SYDVKM. The CDR3 bases are TGTGCCAGCAGCTTAGTGGGACAGAGTAATACGCAGTATTTT. It encodes CASSLVGQSNTQYF.

This sequence joins TRBV18 and TRBJ2-2; TRBD2 might be the D (6 bases). The CDR3 spans 19 residues. The germline gives CDR1 KGHSH, CDR2 LQKENI. Trimming removed 2 bases from V and 0 bases from J, with 19 bases in between. The CDR3: CASSPMIRSTRANTGELFF. CDR3 DNA sequence: TGTGCCAGCTCACCAATGATTCGATCGACTAGGGCGAACACCGGGGAGCTGTTTTTT.

A word on this clone: In the same sample, other DNA sequences code for this CDR3. The chain carries TRBV5-1 and TRBJ2-5; D ambiguous. V lost 3 bases, J lost 0 bases, and 0 bases lay in between. This CDR3 is 11 amino acids long. Germline CDR1 and CDR2: SGHRS and YFSETQ. This CDR3 reads CASSYQETQYF. As DNA, the CDR3 is TGCGCCAGCAGCTACCAAGAGACCCAGTACTTC. Based on the CDR3 plus reference TRBV5-1 and TRBJ2-5, the full variable domain is KAGVTQTPRYLIKTRGQQVTLSCSPISGHRSVSWYQQTPGQGLQFLFEYFSETQRNKGNFPGRFSGRQFSNSRSEMNVSTLELGDSALYLCASSYQETQYFGPGTRLLVL.

CDR3 region: CASGDGEGYTF. In DNA, the CDR3 is TGTGCCAGTGGGGACGGGGAAGGCTACACCTTC. The rearrangement uses TRBV5-6 and TRBJ1-2; possibly TRBD1 for D (5 bases). Germline CDR1 is SGHDT and CDR2 is YYEEEE. The CDR3 runs 11 residues. The V and J ends lost 8 bases and 8 bases respectively, with 13 bases between them.

The J gene is TRBJ2-1, the V gene TRBV4-2; 8 nucleotides line up with TRBD2. Germline CDR1 reads LGHNA; CDR2 reads YNFKEQ. CDR3 length: 15 amino acids. J gave up 6 bases and V 1 base, and 5 bases lay outside the gene matches. CDR3 nucleotides: TGTGCCAGCAGCCAAGTAGCGGGGACCGCCAATGAGCAGTTCTTC. This translates into CASSQVAGTANEQFF.

The chain links TRBV18 to TRBJ2-1; 7 bases align to TRBD1. V shed 0 bases and J 6 bases; nucleotides not matched to a gene: 11. This CDR3 is built from 17 residues. The germline CDR1 and CDR2 sequences are KGHSH and LQKENI. CDR3 nucleotide sequence: TGTGCCAGCTCACCACCGGACGGATCCTACAGGGGCAATGAGCAGTTCTTC. It yields the protein CASSPPDGSYRGNEQFF.

The rearrangement links TRBV18 to TRBJ1-3, with D unclear. Germline loops: CDR1 KGHSH, CDR2 LQKENI. The germline V and J ends were trimmed by 0 bases and 0 bases, with 9 bases remaining between them. The CDR3 is made up of 16 amino acids. CDR3 protein: CASSPPSRNSGNTIYF. The DNA for the CDR3 is TGTGCCAGCTCACCACCTTCGCGTAACTCTGGAAACACCATATATTTT.

V gene TRBV5-4 combines with J gene TRBJ1-3; unclear D gene. CDR1 is SGHNT, CDR2 YYREEE, per germline (reference sequence). This CDR3 has 18 amino acids. Trimming left V 0 bases short and J 2 bases short, with 18 bases between. The CDR3 reads CASSLGPAGRRTGNTIYF. The DNA for the CDR3 is TGTGCCAGCAGCTTGGGACCTGCTGGAAGGCGGACTGGAAACACCATATATTTT.

This clone turned up a few times. This chain joins TRBV2 and TRBJ1-4, with D possibly TRBD1 on 6 matching bases. There are 14 residues in the CDR3. V dropped 6 bases and J dropped 4 bases, with 12 bases sitting between them. The germline gives CDR1 SNHLY, CDR2 FYNNEI. The CDR3 DNA is TGTGCCAGCAGAACCGGGACAAGTAATGAAAAACTGTTTTTT. Its protein is CASRTGTSNEKLFF.

The chain links TRBV6-5 to TRBJ2-3; 7 nucleotides agree with TRBD1. CDR3 length: 14 amino acids. Germline lookup yields CDR1 MNHEY and CDR2 SVGAGI. The trim removed 4 bases at V and 6 bases at J, leaving 7 bases unmatched. The CDR3 is CASSLHRGEDTQYF. DNA for the CDR3: TGTGCCAGCAGTTTGCACAGGGGAGAGGATACGCAGTATTTT.

This sequence joins TRBV6-5 and TRBJ2-3; 13 bases are a match to TRBD2. The CDR3 runs to 15 residues. Trimming took 6 bases from V and 4 from J; bases not matched to a gene: 4. CDR1 and CDR2 (germline): MNHEY, SVGAGI. CDR3 loop: CASRPLAGGPDTQYF. CDR3 bases: TGTGCCAGCAGGCCACTAGCGGGGGGGCCAGATACGCAGTATTTT.

The gene calls are TRBV5-1 and TRBJ1-3, with D perhaps TRBD1 (5 bases). The germline V gene encodes CDR1 SGHRS and CDR2 YFSETQ. Trimming cost V 4 bases and J 0 bases, with 8 bases left between them. The CDR3 consists of 14 residues. This CDR3 reads CASSEGSSGNTIYF. CDR3 in DNA: TGCGCCAGCAGCGAGGGGTCCTCTGGAAACACCATATATTTT.

The J gene is TRBJ2-5, the V gene TRBV25-1, with 9 bases fitting TRBD1. The CDR3 totals 14 residues. The germline V gene encodes CDR1 MGHDK and CDR2 SYGVNS. Germline trimming cut 3 bases from V and 5 bases from J; bases unmatched to any gene: 4. This chain's CDR3 is CASSDTGGTETQYF. The CDR3 bases are TGTGCCAGCAGTGATACAGGGGGCACGGAGACCCAGTACTTC.

The rearrangement links TRBV28 to TRBJ2-2; 10 nucleotides align to TRBD2. The germline V gene encodes CDR1 MDHEN and CDR2 SYDVKM. The CDR3 runs to 16 residues. Trimming at V came to 0 bases and at J to 6 bases, leaving 4 bases not matched to a gene. This chain's CDR3 is CASSLWSSGGSGELFF. The CDR3 DNA is TGTGCCAGCAGTTTATGGTCTAGCGGGGGCTCCGGGGAGCTGTTTTTT.

The V and J genes are TRBV5-1 and TRBJ2-3, with 7 bases lining up with TRBD1. After removal of 2 bases from V and 5 bases from J, the junction contained 5 bases not matched to a gene. The length of the CDR3 is 14 residues. CDR1 is SGHRS, CDR2 YFSETQ, per germline. In nucleotides, the CDR3 is TGCGCCAGCAGCTTCGGAACAGGGGAAGATACGCAGTATTTT. It translates to CASSFGTGEDTQYF.

Worth noting for this clone: Other DNA sequences within the sample encode an identical CDR3. CDR3: CAWSRLSYEQYF. In DNA, the CDR3 is TGTGCCTGGAGTCGACTATCTTACGAGCAGTACTTC. The J gene is TRBJ2-7, the V gene TRBV30; possible D gene TRBD2, 5 bases. The CDR3 spans 12 residues. Germline loops: CDR1 GTSNPN, CDR2 SVGIG (reference sequence). Trimming pared 2 bases from V and 4 bases from J, leaving 9 bases between.

The chain is built from TRBV5-1 and TRBJ2-3, with D uncertain. CDR3 size: 14 residues. V dropped 0 bases and J dropped 2 bases, with 7 bases sitting between them. The germline V gene has CDR1 SGHRS and CDR2 YFSETQ. CDR3: CASSLGHDTDTQYF. The CDR3 DNA sequence: TGCGCCAGCAGCTTGGGACATGACACAGATACGCAGTATTTT.

CDR3 nucleotide sequence: TGTGCCAGCAGACCAGACAATAGGCGGTACAATGAGCAGTTCTTC. Its translation is CASRPDNRRYNEQFF. The V gene is TRBV6-5, the J gene TRBJ2-1; D gene uncertain. Deletions cut 6 bases from V and 4 bases from J, with 16 bases between. The germline gives CDR1 MNHEY, CDR2 SVGAGI. The CDR3 consists of 15 residues.

Turning to this clone: Other DNA variants within this sample encode the same CDR3. This chain joins TRBV5-1 and TRBJ1-1, with D uncertain. V was trimmed by 0 bases and J by 0 bases, leaving 3 bases between them. The CDR3 extends over 13 amino acids. The germline V gene has CDR1 SGHRS and CDR2 YFSETQ. The chain's CDR3 is CASSLEVNTEAFF. The CDR3 DNA sequence: TGCGCCAGCAGCTTGGAAGTGAACACTGAAGCTTTCTTT.